This TCR beta chain was recovered during a study of OX40 agonist ivuxolimab in advanced cancers. Overall study context: Every 2 weeks, patients received ivuxolimab intravenously, dosed at 0.01 to 10 mg/kg.

With regard to this clone: The target antigen is unknown.

Assay used: immunoSEQ multiplex PCR; TCRdb lists only in-frame clones, some missing. There are 95,000 to 150,000 clones in the sample; 85% to 90% occur only once, and 0.55% lies in the top ten. Germline CDR1 and CDR2: WSHSY and SAAADI. Losses at the gene ends were 5 bases for V and 7 bases for J; bases not matched to a gene: 15. CDR3 length: 17 residues. Findings and caveats of the study: CD8+ T cells averaged more expanded clones than CD4+. Clonal expansion in partial responders at 0.1-3.0 mg/kg ranked among the lowest. Circulating CD4+ and CD8+ T cells showed clonal expansion by week 6 at 0.1 to 3.0 mg/kg.

The TCR was taken from an adult with an advanced solid tumor such as melanoma, head and neck, liver or kidney cancer. Sequenced here: CD4+ or CD8+ T cells sorted from blood, sampled in a trial of the OX40 agonist ivuxolimab. This chain links TRBV10-2 with TRBJ2-1, with 9 positions matching TRBD1. CDR3 nucleotide sequence: TGCGCCAGCAGTACAGCCCGTACAGGGGGCTTCGGGAATGAGCAGTTCTTC. Translated: CASSTARTGGFGNEQFF.